This is a list of T cell receptor beta chains from one sample in a study of blood T cell repertoires in COVID-19. The assay was immunoSEQ multiplex PCR, and TCRdb's table has in-frame clones only and misses some. The sample includes more than 150,000 clones, 70% to 90% of them seen just once. The sample was peripheral blood. These receptors were obtained from a man aged 50 or older with active or convalescent COVID-19. The CDR3 runs from the conserved cysteine through the conserved F or W. The D gene is left open where the match is weak. Clone size is shown for a subset of rows, as once, few, many or a class of expanded clone.

J gene: TRBJ2-2; clone size: NA; D gene: TRBD1; V gene: TRBV29-1; CDR3 protein: CSVKETGGLNTGELFF; CDR3 DNA: TGCAGCGTAAAAGAGACAGGGGGTTTGAACACCGGGGAGCTGTTTTTT
J gene: TRBJ1-5; clone size: once; D gene: NA; V gene: TRBV7-2; CDR3 protein: CASSSQGFGQPQHF; CDR3 DNA: TGTGCCAGCAGCTCGCAGGGCTTTGGGCAGCCCCAGCATTTT
J gene: TRBJ1-4; clone size: NA; D gene: NA; V gene: TRBV3-1/TRBV3-2; CDR3 protein: CASSQERGPVGEKLFF; CDR3 DNA: TGTGCCAGCAGCCAAGAAAGGGGCCCAGTGGGCGAAAAACTGTTTTTT
J gene: TRBJ2-5; clone size: NA; D gene: TRBD2; V gene: TRBV24-1; CDR3 protein: CATSDLRGPSGYYQETQYF; CDR3 DNA: TGTGCCACCAGTGATTTAAGAGGGCCTAGCGGGTATTACCAAGAGACCCAGTACTTC
J gene: TRBJ1-1; clone size: few; D gene: NA; V gene: TRBV6-5; CDR3 protein: CASGPTTGNTEAFF; CDR3 DNA: TGTGCCAGCGGCCCAACCACAGGGAACACTGAAGCTTTCTTT
J gene: TRBJ1-5; clone size: NA; D gene: NA; V gene: TRBV19; CDR3 protein: CASSIPGPNQPQHF; CDR3 DNA: TGTGCCAGTAGTATACCAGGTCCAAATCAGCCCCAGCATTTT
J gene: TRBJ2-7; clone size: NA; D gene: TRBD2; V gene: TRBV6-5; CDR3 protein: CASSYSGGYTTYEQYF; CDR3 DNA: TGTGCCAGCAGTTACTCCGGGGGGTACACTACCTACGAGCAGTACTTC
J gene: TRBJ2-7; clone size: NA; D gene: TRBD2; V gene: TRBV23-1; CDR3 protein: CASSQPNSGGDYEQYF; CDR3 DNA: TGCGCCAGCAGTCAGCCCAATAGCGGGGGGGACTACGAGCAGTACTTC
J gene: TRBJ1-2; clone size: NA; D gene: NA; V gene: TRBV4-3; CDR3 protein: CASSQDIITRAGYTF; CDR3 DNA: TGCGCCAGCAGCCAAGATATTATAACGCGTGCTGGCTACACCTTC
J gene: TRBJ2-3; clone size: NA; D gene: TRBD2; V gene: TRBV4-3; CDR3 protein: CASSQDLVAGADTQYF; CDR3 DNA: TGCGCCAGCAGCCAAGATTTGGTAGCGGGAGCAGATACGCAGTATTTT
J gene: TRBJ2-1; clone size: NA; D gene: TRBD2; V gene: TRBV12-3/TRBV12-4; CDR3 protein: CASAGTSWYEQFF; CDR3 DNA: TGTGCCAGCGCCGGGACTAGCTGGTATGAGCAGTTCTTC
J gene: TRBJ2-7; clone size: NA; D gene: NA; V gene: TRBV2; CDR3 protein: CASSPGNPSYEQYF; CDR3 DNA: TGTGCCAGCAGTCCGGGGAACCCCAGCTACGAGCAGTACTTC
J gene: TRBJ1-3; clone size: NA; D gene: NA; V gene: TRBV3-1/TRBV3-2; CDR3 protein: CASSQDQFPGNTIYF; CDR3 DNA: TGTGCCAGCAGCCAAGATCAATTCCCTGGAAACACCATATATTTT
J gene: TRBJ2-5; clone size: few; D gene: TRBD2; V gene: TRBV5-6; CDR3 protein: CASSSPYSGDIETQYF; CDR3 DNA: TGTGCCAGCAGCTCCCCCTATAGCGGGGATATCGAGACCCAGTACTTC
J gene: TRBJ2-5; clone size: NA; D gene: TRBD2; V gene: TRBV7-9; CDR3 protein: CASSIHRGLAGDQETQYF; CDR3 DNA: TGTGCCAGCAGCATTCACAGGGGATTAGCGGGGGACCAAGAGACCCAGTACTTC